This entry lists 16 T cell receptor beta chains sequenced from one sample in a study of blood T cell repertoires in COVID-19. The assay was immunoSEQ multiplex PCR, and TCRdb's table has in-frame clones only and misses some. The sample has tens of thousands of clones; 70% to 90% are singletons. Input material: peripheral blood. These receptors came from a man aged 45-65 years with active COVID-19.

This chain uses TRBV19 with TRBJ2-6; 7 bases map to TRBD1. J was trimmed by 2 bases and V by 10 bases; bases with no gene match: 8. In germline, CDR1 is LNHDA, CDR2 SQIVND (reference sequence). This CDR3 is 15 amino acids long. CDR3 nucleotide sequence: TGTGCCACAAGACAGGGTCTTGCTGGGGCCAACGTCCTGACTTTC. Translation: CATRQGLAGANVLTF.

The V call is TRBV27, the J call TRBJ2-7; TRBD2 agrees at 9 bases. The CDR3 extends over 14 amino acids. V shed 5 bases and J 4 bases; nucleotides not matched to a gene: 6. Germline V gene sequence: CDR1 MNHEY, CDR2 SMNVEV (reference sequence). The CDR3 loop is CASSPSTSGYEQYF. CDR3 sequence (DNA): TGTGCCAGCAGTCCGTCAACTAGCGGGTACGAGCAGTACTTC.

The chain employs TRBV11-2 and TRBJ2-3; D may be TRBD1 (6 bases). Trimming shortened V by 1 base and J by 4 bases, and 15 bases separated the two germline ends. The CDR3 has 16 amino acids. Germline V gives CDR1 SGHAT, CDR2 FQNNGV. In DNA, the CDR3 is TGTGCCAGCAGCTTAGTTGCAGGGGCGTGGGCAGATACGCAGTATTTT. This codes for CASSLVAGAWADTQYF.

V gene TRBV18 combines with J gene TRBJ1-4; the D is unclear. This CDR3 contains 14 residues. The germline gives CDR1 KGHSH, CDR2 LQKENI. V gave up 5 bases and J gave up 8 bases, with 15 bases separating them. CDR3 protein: CASSSGAVYEKLFF. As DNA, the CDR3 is TGTGCCAGCTCATCGGGAGCGGTATACGAAAAACTGTTTTTT.

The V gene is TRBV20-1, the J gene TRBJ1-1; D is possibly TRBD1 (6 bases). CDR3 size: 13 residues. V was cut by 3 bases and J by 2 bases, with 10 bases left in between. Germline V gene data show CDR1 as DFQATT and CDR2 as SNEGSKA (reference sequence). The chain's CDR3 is CSASSGGNTEAFF. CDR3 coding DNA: TGCAGTGCTAGTTCGGGGGGCAACACTGAAGCTTTCTTT.

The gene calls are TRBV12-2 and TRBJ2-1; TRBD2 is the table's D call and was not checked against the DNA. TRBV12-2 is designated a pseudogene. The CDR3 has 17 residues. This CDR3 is CASRLTEGGSAYNEQFF. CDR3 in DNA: TGTGCAAGTCGCTTAACGGAGGGCGGGAGCGCCTACAATGAGCAGTTCTTC.

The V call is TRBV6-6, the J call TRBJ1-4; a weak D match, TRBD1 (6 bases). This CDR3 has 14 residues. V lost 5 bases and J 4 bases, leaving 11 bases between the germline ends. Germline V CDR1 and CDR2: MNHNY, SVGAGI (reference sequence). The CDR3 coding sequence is TGTGCCAGCAGTCAACAGGGCCTTAATGAAAAACTGTTTTTT. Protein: CASSQQGLNEKLFF.

CDR3 sequence: CSVWNRRTNYGYTF. DNA of the CDR3: TGCAGCGTTTGGAACAGGAGAACTAACTATGGCTACACCTTC. The V and J genes are TRBV29-1 and TRBJ1-2, with TRBD1 as a possible D gene (5 bases). The V end lost 5 bases, the J end lost 0 bases, and 13 bases lay between the germline ends. Germline-derived CDR1 and CDR2 are SQVTM and ANQGSEA. The CDR3 covers 14 residues.

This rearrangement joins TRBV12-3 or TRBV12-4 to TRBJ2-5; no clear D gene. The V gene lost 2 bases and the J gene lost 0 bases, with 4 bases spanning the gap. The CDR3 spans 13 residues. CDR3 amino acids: CASSLIDQETQYF. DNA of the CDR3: TGTGCCAGCAGTTTAATCGACCAAGAGACCCAGTACTTC.

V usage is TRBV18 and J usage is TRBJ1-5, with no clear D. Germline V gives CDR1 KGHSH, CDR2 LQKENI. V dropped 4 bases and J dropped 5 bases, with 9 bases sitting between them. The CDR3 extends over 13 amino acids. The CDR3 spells CASSLGSDQPQHF. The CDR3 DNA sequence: TGTGCCAGCTCACTTGGAAGCGATCAGCCCCAGCATTTT.

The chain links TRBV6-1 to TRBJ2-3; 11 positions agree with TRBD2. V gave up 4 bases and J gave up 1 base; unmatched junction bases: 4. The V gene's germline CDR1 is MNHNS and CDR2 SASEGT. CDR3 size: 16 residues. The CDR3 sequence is CASSGSGGDGTDTQYF. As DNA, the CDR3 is TGTGCCAGCAGTGGTAGCGGGGGGGATGGCACAGATACGCAGTATTTT.

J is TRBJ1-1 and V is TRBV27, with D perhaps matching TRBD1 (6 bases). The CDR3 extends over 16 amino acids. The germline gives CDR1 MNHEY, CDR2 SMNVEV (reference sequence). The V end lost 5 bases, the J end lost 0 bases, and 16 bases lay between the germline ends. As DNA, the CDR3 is TGTGCCAGCAGTGCAGGGACACTCTTGCTGAACACTGAAGCTTTCTTT. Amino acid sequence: CASSAGTLLLNTEAFF.

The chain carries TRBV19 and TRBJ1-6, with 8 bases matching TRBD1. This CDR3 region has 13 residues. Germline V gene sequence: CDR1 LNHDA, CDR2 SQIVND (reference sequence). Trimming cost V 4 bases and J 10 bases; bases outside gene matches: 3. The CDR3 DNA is TGTGCCAGTAGTACGGACAGGGTGTCACCCCTCCACTTT. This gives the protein CASSTDRVSPLHF.

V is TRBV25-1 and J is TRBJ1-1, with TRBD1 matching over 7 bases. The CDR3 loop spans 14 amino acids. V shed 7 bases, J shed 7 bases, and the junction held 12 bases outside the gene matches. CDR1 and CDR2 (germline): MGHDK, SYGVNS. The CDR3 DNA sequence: TGTGCCAGCAAGACAGGGATCCCAAACGGTGAAGCTTTCTTT. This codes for CASKTGIPNGEAFF.

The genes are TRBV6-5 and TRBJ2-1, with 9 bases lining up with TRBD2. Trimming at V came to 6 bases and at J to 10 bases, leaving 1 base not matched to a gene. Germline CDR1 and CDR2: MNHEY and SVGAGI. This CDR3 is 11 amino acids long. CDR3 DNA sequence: TGTGCCAGCAGAGGACTAGCGGAGCAGTTCTTC. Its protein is CASRGLAEQFF.

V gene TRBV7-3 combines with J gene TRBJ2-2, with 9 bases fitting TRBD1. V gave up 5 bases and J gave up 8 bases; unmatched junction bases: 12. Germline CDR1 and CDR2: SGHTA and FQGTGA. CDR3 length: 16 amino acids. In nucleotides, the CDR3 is TGTGCCAGCAGCCGACACCCGGGACAGGGATCGGGGGAGCTGTTTTTT. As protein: CASSRHPGQGSGELFF.